This T cell receptor beta chain was retrieved from a study of T cells in localized non-small cell lung cancer. Produced via immunoSEQ multiplex PCR; TCRdb's table is partial and in-frame only. Of nearly 35,000 clones in the sample, about 91% are singletons; the top ten hold 12%. The input for sequencing was peripheral blood mononuclear cells, taken before any cancer treatment. The source is a female donor older than 55 with stage II lung adenocarcinoma.

As DNA, the CDR3 is TGTGCCAGCTCACCACCGAGGGGGGAGAACACTGAAGCTTTCTTT. It yields the protein CASSPPRGENTEAFF. The chain employs TRBV18 and TRBJ1-1; tentatively, D is TRBD1 (6 bases). Between the trimmed V and J ends, which lost 0 bases and 1 base, there was a span of 9 bases. CDR1 is KGHSH, CDR2 LQKENI, per germline. The CDR3 contains 15 residues.